One sample yielded the 26 T cell receptor beta chains listed below, sequenced in a study of blood T cell repertoires in COVID-19. Here immunoSEQ multiplex PCR was the method, and the copy in TCRdb shows in-frame clones only, minus some. The sample holds tens of thousands of clones, more than 60% seen once. The sequenced sample was peripheral blood. The receptor source for this set is a human donor in a cohort sampled during active COVID-19.

The chain employs TRBV5-1 and TRBJ2-1; tentatively, D is TRBD1 (5 bases). Germline assignment: CDR1 SGHRS and CDR2 YFSETQ. V was trimmed by 1 base and J by 6 bases, leaving 8 bases between them. The CDR3 is 13 residues long. CDR3 in amino acids: CASSLRGGNEQFF. DNA of the CDR3: TGCGCCAGCAGCTTGAGGGGTGGCAATGAGCAGTTCTTC.

V and J are TRBV27 and TRBJ1-2, with TRBD1 identical over 8 bases. V shed 6 bases and J 7 bases; nucleotides not matched to a gene: 10. Looked up from germline, CDR1 is MNHEY and CDR2 is SMNVEV (reference sequence). This CDR3 contains 14 residues. CDR3 sequence (DNA): TGTGCCAGCAGCCAGACAGGGGCAGCGGGTGGCTACACCTTC. Its protein is CASSQTGAAGGYTF.

V and J are TRBV10-3 and TRBJ2-2; D call uncertain. The CDR3 is 14 residues long. CDR1 ENHRY and CDR2 SYGVKD come from the germline V gene. Trimming left V 6 bases short and J 0 bases short, with 8 bases between. DNA for the CDR3: TGTGCCATCAGGAGCTCCGCGAACACCGGGGAGCTGTTTTTT. It codes for CAIRSSANTGELFF.

V gene TRBV7-3 combines with J gene TRBJ2-3; D perhaps matches TRBD2 (5 bases). Germline lookup yields CDR1 SGHTA and CDR2 FQGTGA. The CDR3 spans 16 residues. The V gene lost 1 base and the J gene lost 6 bases, with 17 bases spanning the gap. The CDR3 DNA reads as TGTGCCAGCAGCTTAAACCCGGCAGGACTTAAGGATACGCAGTATTTT. This translates into CASSLNPAGLKDTQYF. Full variable domain (rest looked up from reference TRBV7-3 and TRBJ2-3): GAGVSQTPSNKVTEKGKYVELRCDPISGHTALYWYRQSLGQGPEFLIYFQGTGAADDSGLPNDRFFAVRPEGSVSTLKIQRTERGDSAVYLCASSLNPAGLKDTQYFGPGTRLTVL.

This chain links TRBV4-3 with TRBJ2-3, with 7 bases aligning to TRBD1. The CDR3 consists of 14 residues. Losses at the gene ends were 1 base for V and 5 bases for J; bases not matched to a gene: 3. Germline CDR1 is LGHNA and CDR2 is YSLEER. CDR3 protein: CASSQVNRGDTQYF. In DNA form, the CDR3 reads TGCGCCAGCAGCCAAGTTAACAGGGGAGATACGCAGTATTTT.

The rearrangement joins TRBV5-3 to TRBJ1-5; unclear D gene. TRBV5-3 is treated as an ORF (open reading frame) with a function not yet certain. Between the trimmed V and J ends, which lost 4 bases and 2 bases, there was a span of 22 bases. This CDR3 comprises 18 residues. CDR3 DNA sequence: TGTGCCAGAAGCAGATTTGTGGGCCTTCACGTCGGCAATCAGCCCCAGCATTTT. Translating gives CARSRFVGLHVGNQPQHF.

This clone has a single count. The chain couples TRBV6-2 or TRBV6-3 to TRBJ2-2; 7 bases match TRBD1. The CDR3 extends over 16 amino acids. V shed 3 bases and J 1 base; nucleotides not matched to a gene: 5. Germline lookup yields CDR1 MNHEY and CDR2 SVGEGT. The CDR3 spells CASSYRDRKNTGELFF. The CDR3, as DNA: TGTGCCAGCAGTTATAGGGACAGAAAGAACACCGGGGAGCTGTTTTTT.

The J gene is TRBJ1-5, the V gene TRBV30; D ambiguous. V was pared by 2 bases and J by 2 bases, with 7 bases between. The CDR3 extends over 13 amino acids. The germline CDR1 and CDR2 sequences are GTSNPN and SVGIG (reference sequence). The CDR3 region is CAWSPGGNQPQHF. The CDR3 coding sequence is TGTGCCTGGAGTCCCGGGGGCAATCAGCCCCAGCATTTT.

Written as DNA, the CDR3 is TGTGCCAGCAGGACCTGGGGGGTGAACACTGAAGCTTTCTTT. The encoded protein is CASRTWGVNTEAFF. The chain has TRBV7-9 and TRBJ1-1; TRBD1 might be the D (5 bases). Trimming stripped 6 bases from V and 0 bases from J, with 11 bases between. Per the germline V gene, CDR1 is SEHNR and CDR2 is FQNEAQ (reference sequence). The CDR3 runs to 14 residues.

The gene calls are TRBV27 and TRBJ2-2, with 11 bases fitting TRBD1. Trimming took 2 bases from V and 7 from J; bases not matched to a gene: 3. Germline assignment: CDR1 MNHEY and CDR2 SMNVEV (reference sequence). The CDR3 loop spans 15 amino acids. This chain's CDR3 is CASSLRDRGVGELFF. The CDR3 DNA is TGTGCCAGCAGTTTAAGGGACAGGGGGGTCGGGGAGCTGTTTTTT.

This clone is judged medium-sized (0.01 to 0.1%). The rearrangement links TRBV21-1 to TRBJ2-3; TRBD2 was called by the table and not checked on the DNA. TRBV21-1 is classified as a pseudogene. This CDR3 has 14 amino acids. CDR3 coding DNA: TGTGCCAGCCCCAGGGGCCTAGCGGCAGATACGCAGTATTTT. It is translated as CASPRGLAADTQYF.

The chain links TRBV4-3 to TRBJ2-3, with D possibly being TRBD1 (6 bases). This CDR3 has 15 residues. V lost 0 bases and J lost 5, with 12 bases in between. CDR1 and CDR2 from the germline V gene are LGHNA and YSLEER. CDR3 nucleotides: TGCGCCAGCAGCCAAGAGGCGACAGGAGGAGATACGCAGTATTTT. Residues: CASSQEATGGDTQYF.

This rearrangement joins TRBV6-6 to TRBJ2-3; weak D call: TRBD2 (6 bases). Per germline, CDR1 MNHNY and CDR2 SVGAGI (reference sequence). There are 16 residues in the CDR3. The germline V and J ends were trimmed by 2 bases and 2 bases, with 14 bases remaining between them. The CDR3 reads CASSYGGTAYTDTQYF. The CDR3 bases are TGTGCCAGCAGTTACGGCGGGACGGCCTACACAGATACGCAGTATTTT.

The count of this clone is one. The gene calls are TRBV5-1 and TRBJ2-7; the match to TRBD2 covers 12 bases. The germline CDR1 and CDR2 sequences are SGHRS and YFSETQ. The J segment lost 6 bases and the V segment lost 5 bases, leaving 9 bases of the junction unmatched. CDR3 length: 15 amino acids. Here the CDR3 reads CASSFTSLAGGEQYF. CDR3 in DNA: TGCGCCAGCAGTTTCACTTCACTAGCGGGAGGCGAGCAGTACTTC.

The chain employs TRBV21-1 and TRBJ1-2. TRBV21-1 is annotated as a pseudogene. CDR3 size: 16 residues. The CDR3 spells CASSKSTEPANYGYTF. CDR3 DNA: TGTGCCAGCAGCAAAAGCACGGAGCCCGCAAACTATGGCTACACCTTC.

The CDR3 protein is CASFNGENTGELFF. The DNA for the CDR3 is TGTGCCAGCTTCAACGGGGAGAACACCGGGGAGCTGTTTTTT. The chain has TRBV7-9 and TRBJ2-2; D might be TRBD2 (5 bases). The CDR3 totals 14 residues. V was shortened by 8 bases and J by 1 base, with 11 bases between the two germline ends. Looked up from germline, CDR1 is SEHNR and CDR2 is FQNEAQ (reference sequence).

The chain links TRBV2 to TRBJ2-2; 10 bases map to TRBD1. The V and J ends lost 4 bases and 1 base, in that order; junction bases with no gene match: 6. This CDR3 spans 17 amino acids. Germline V gene sequence: CDR1 SNHLY, CDR2 FYNNEI. CDR3 sequence reads: CASSGRDRGVNTGELFF. The DNA for the CDR3 is TGTGCCAGCAGTGGCCGGGACAGGGGCGTGAACACCGGGGAGCTGTTTTTT. The variable domain in full, completed from reference TRBV2 and TRBJ2-2, reads EPEVTQTPSHQVTQMGQEVILRCVPISNHLYFYWYRQILGQKVEFLVSFYNNEISEKSEIFDDQFSVERPDGSNFTLKIRSTKLEDSAMYFCASSGRDRGVNTGELFFGEGSRLTVL.

The chain has TRBV19 and TRBJ1-4; 11 nucleotides agree with TRBD1. The CDR3 spans 13 residues. J gave up 8 bases and V 7 bases, and 3 bases lay outside the gene matches. Germline values: CDR1 LNHDA, CDR2 SQIVND (reference sequence). The CDR3 nucleotides are TGTGCCAGTACCGGACAGGGGGCGGAAAAACTGTTTTTT. Translation gives CASTGQGAEKLFF.

This clone was detected a few times. The chain is built from TRBV10-1 and TRBJ2-7, with D perhaps TRBD2 (7 bases). Trimming took 11 bases from V and 0 from J, leaving 14 bases between them. Germline CDR1 reads WNHNN; CDR2 reads SYGVQD (reference sequence). CDR3 length: 13 amino acids. Here the CDR3 reads CAHAGARSYEQYF. The CDR3 DNA is TGCGCCCACGCGGGGGCCCGCTCCTACGAGCAGTACTTC.

A single count supports this clone. V and J are TRBV7-6 and TRBJ2-5, with 11 bases fitting TRBD1. The V and J ends lost 5 bases and 5 bases, in that order; junction bases with no gene match: 4. CDR1 and CDR2 from the germline V gene are SGHVS and FNYEAQ. The CDR3 length is 14 residues. CDR3 nucleotides: TGTGCCAGCAGCGGACAGGGGGCGCAGGAGACCCAGTACTTC. Protein sequence: CASSGQGAQETQYF. The whole variable domain, filled in from reference TRBV7-6 and TRBJ2-5, reads GAGVSQSPRYKVTKRGQDVALRCDPISGHVSLYWYRQALGQGPEFLTYFNYEAQQDKSGLPNDRFSAERPEGSISTLTIQRTEQRDSAMYRCASSGQGAQETQYFGPGTRLLVL.

The chain links TRBV19 to TRBJ1-2, with TRBD1 matching 8 bases. CDR3 length equals 16 residues. Germline trimming cut 7 bases from V and 1 base from J; bases unmatched to any gene: 11. Germline V gene data show CDR1 as LNHDA and CDR2 as SQIVND (reference sequence). The CDR3 region has the DNA TGTGCCAGTAACCCGGGACAGGAAAAACGTAACTATGGCTACACCTTC. Protein sequence: CASNPGQEKRNYGYTF.

This chain joins TRBV7-2 and TRBJ2-3, with 8 bases that match TRBD2. CDR1 SGHTA and CDR2 FQGNSA come from the germline V gene. The V and J ends lost 4 bases and 3 bases, in that order; junction bases with no gene match: 6. This CDR3 spans 15 amino acids. The CDR3 bases are TGTGCCAGCAGCTCGGGACTAGGTGGTACAGATACGCAGTATTTT. As protein: CASSSGLGGTDTQYF.

The chain is built from TRBV6-2 or TRBV6-3 and TRBJ2-2; D might be TRBD1 (5 bases). Germline assignment: CDR1 MNHEY and CDR2 SVGEGT. This CDR3 is 13 amino acids long. The V end lost 7 bases, the J end lost 6 bases, and 12 bases lay between the germline ends. The CDR3 region has the DNA TGTGCCAGCACCCCTAGGGGTTCCGGGGAGCTGTTTTTT. Amino acids: CASTPRGSGELFF.

This chain connects TRBV30 to TRBJ1-5; D ambiguous. The CDR3 is made up of 13 amino acids. Trimming stripped 3 bases from V and 6 bases from J, with 12 bases between. Per germline, CDR1 GTSNPN and CDR2 SVGIG (reference sequence). The CDR3 sequence: CAWSQTVGQPQHF. The CDR3 DNA is TGTGCCTGGAGCCAGACTGTAGGTCAGCCCCAGCATTTT. Together with reference TRBV30 and TRBJ1-5, the CDR3 gives the full variable domain: SQTIHQWPATLVQPVGSPLSLECTVEGTSNPNLYWYRQAAGRGLQLLFYSVGIGQISSEVPQNLSASRPQDRQFILSSKKLLLSDSGFYLCAWSQTVGQPQHFGDGTRLSIL.

J is TRBJ2-7 and V is TRBV6-5, with a possible D match to TRBD1 (6 bases). Trimming left V 6 bases short and J 0 bases short, with 12 bases between. The CDR3 length is 14 residues. The germline gives CDR1 MNHEY, CDR2 SVGAGI. The CDR3 protein is CASRKTQGSYEQYF. CDR3 DNA sequence: TGTGCCAGCAGGAAGACACAGGGCTCCTACGAGCAGTACTTC.

This clone was recorded once. The V call is TRBV6-5, the J call TRBJ2-2, with unresolved D. This CDR3 is 13 amino acids long. Per the germline V gene, CDR1 is MNHEY and CDR2 is SVGAGI. V dropped 10 bases and J dropped 7 bases, with 16 bases sitting between them. CDR3: CAIYYHPGGELFF. The DNA for the CDR3 is TGTGCCATCTACTACCACCCTGGCGGGGAGCTGTTTTTT.